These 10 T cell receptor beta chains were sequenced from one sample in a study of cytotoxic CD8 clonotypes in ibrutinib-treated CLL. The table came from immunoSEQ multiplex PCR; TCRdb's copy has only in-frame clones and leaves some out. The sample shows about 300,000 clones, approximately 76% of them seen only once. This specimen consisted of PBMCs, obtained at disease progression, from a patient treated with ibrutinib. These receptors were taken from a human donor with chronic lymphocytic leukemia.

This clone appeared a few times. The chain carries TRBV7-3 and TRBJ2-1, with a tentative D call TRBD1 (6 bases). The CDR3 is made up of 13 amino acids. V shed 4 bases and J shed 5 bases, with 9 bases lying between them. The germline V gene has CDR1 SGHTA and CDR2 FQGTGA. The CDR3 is CASSYTGNNEQFF. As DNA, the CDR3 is TGTGCCAGCAGCTACACAGGGAACAATGAGCAGTTCTTC.

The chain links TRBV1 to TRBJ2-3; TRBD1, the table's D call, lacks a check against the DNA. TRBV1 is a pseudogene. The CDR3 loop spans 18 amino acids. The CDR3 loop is CTSSQVVDRDRGLNTQYF. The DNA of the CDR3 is TGCACCAGCAGCCAAGTGGTAGACCGGGACAGGGGCTTAAATACGCAGTATTTT.

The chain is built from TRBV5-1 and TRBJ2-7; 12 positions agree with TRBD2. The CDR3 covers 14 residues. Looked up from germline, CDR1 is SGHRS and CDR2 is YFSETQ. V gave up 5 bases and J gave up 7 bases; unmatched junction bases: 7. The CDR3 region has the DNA TGCGCCAGCAGTCTAGCGGGGGGGCCGAGGGAGCAGTACTTC. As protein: CASSLAGGPREQYF. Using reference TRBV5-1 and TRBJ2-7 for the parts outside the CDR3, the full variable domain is KAGVTQTPRYLIKTRGQQVTLSCSPISGHRSVSWYQQTPGQGLQFLFEYFSETQRNKGNFPGRFSGRQFSNSRSEMNVSTLELGDSALYLCASSLAGGPREQYFGPGTRLTVT.

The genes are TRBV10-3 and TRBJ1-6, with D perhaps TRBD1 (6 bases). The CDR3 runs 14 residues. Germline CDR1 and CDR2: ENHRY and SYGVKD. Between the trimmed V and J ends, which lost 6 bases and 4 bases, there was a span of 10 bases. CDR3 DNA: TGTGCCATCAGACAGGGTGCTTATAATTCACCCCTCCACTTT. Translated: CAIRQGAYNSPLHF.

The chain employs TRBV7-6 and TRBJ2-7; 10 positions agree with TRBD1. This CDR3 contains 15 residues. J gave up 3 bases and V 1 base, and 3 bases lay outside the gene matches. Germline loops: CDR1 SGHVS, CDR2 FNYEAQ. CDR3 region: CASSLGQGAVYEQYF. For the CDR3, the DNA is TGTGCCAGCAGCTTAGGACAGGGGGCTGTCTACGAGCAGTACTTC.

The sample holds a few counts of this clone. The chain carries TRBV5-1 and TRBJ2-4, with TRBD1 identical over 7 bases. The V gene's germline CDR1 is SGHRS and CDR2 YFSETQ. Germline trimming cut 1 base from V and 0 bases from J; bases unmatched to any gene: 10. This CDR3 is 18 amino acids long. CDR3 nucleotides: TGCGCCAGCAGCTTGCCTCAGGGGGAAGCCCTAGCCAAAAACATTCAGTACTTC. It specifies CASSLPQGEALAKNIQYF.

The CDR3: CASSSLGQGNYEQYF. The CDR3 coding sequence is TGTGCCAGCAGCTCCCTTGGGCAGGGTAACTACGAGCAGTACTTC. The chain has TRBV6-5 and TRBJ2-7, with D maybe TRBD1 (5 bases). The CDR3 covers 15 residues. Trimming stripped 6 bases from V and 3 bases from J, with 18 bases between. From germline, CDR1 is MNHEY and CDR2 SVGAGI.

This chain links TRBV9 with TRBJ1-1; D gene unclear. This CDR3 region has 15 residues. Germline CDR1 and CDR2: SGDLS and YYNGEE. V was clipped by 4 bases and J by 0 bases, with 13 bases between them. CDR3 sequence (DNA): TGTGCCAGCAGCCCCCGCAAACCAATGAACACTGAAGCTTTCTTT. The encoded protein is CASSPRKPMNTEAFF.

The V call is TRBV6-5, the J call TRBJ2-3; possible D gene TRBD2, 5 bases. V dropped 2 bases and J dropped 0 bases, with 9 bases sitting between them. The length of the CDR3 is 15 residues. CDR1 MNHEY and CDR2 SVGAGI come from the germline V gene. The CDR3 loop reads CASSYVDSSTDTQYF. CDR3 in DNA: TGTGCCAGCAGTTACGTGGACTCCAGCACAGATACGCAGTATTTT.

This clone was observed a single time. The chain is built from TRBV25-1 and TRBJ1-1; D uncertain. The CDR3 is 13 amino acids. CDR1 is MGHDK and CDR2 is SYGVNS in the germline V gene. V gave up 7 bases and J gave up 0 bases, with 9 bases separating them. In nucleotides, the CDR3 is TGTGCCAGCACCGATTTCATGAACACTGAAGCTTTCTTT. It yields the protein CASTDFMNTEAFF.